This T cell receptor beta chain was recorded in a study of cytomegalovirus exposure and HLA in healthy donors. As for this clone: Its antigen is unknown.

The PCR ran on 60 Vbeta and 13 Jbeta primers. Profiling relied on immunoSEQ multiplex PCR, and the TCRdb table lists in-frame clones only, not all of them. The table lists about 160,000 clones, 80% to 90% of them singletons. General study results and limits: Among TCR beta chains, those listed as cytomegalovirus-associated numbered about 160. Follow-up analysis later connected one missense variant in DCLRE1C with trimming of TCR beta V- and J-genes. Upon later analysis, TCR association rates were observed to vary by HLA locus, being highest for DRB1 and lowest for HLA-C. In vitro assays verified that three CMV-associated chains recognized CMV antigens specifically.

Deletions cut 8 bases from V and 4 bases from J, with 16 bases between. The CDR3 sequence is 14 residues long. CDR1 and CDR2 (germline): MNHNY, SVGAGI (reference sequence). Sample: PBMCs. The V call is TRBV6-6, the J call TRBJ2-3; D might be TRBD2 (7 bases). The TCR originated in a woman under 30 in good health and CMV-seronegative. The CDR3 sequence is CASLRGAGADTQYF. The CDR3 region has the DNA TGTGCCAGCCTTCGGGGGGCCGGGGCAGATACGCAGTATTTT.